The following is a TCR beta chain sequence with its context. This sample was taken from a study of shared clonotypes between healthy human individuals. V was cut by 3 bases and J by 2 bases, with 10 bases left in between. The length of the CDR3 is 14 residues. CDR1 is SGHTA, CDR2 FQGNSA, per germline. Sequencing was performed with immunoSEQ multiplex PCR; in TCRdb, only in-frame clones are kept and a portion is missing. The sample comprises fewer than 3 million clones, 85% to 95% of which are singletons, and about 0.36% rests with the top ten. Sequenced: naive CD4+ T cells from PBMCs. The subset was: CD45RA+ positively selected. This sequence originates from a man aged 18 to 29 in good health. Some clones in this sample may be carry-over from other donors' samples. The chain carries TRBV7-2 and TRBJ1-1; no clear D gene. The DNA for the CDR3 is TGTGCCAGCAGCTTTGATGGGGTAAACACTGAAGCTTTCTTT. Its protein product is CASSFDGVNTEAFF.